This TCR beta chain was recorded in a study of blood T cell repertoires in COVID-19. The wider study: COVID-19 samples from acute and convalescent phases originated in the United States, Italy and Spain.

Authors' analysis steps: Estimation of nucleated cell counts relied on the amplification of reference gene primers. The assay was immunoSEQ multiplex PCR, and TCRdb's table has in-frame clones only and misses some. From that table come the V and J calls and clone size; the DNA was used to work out D and trimming. The sample holds about 98,000 clones, over 70% seen once. The CDR3 runs 14 residues. The germline V gene encodes CDR1 MNHEY and CDR2 SMNVEV (reference sequence). The J segment lost 3 bases and the V segment lost 5 bases, leaving 4 bases of the junction unmatched. The material sequenced was peripheral blood. This sequence originates from a man aged 70 or older with acute or convalescent COVID-19. The J gene is TRBJ2-4, the V gene TRBV27; 7 nucleotides agree with TRBD1. CDR3 in amino acids: CASSVGGGKNIQYF. The CDR3 coding sequence is TGTGCCAGCAGTGTAGGGGGCGGCAAAAACATTCAGTACTTC.